The rows below give T cell receptor beta chains drawn from one sample of a study of blood T cell repertoires in COVID-19. Libraries were prepared by immunoSEQ multiplex PCR; TCRdb keeps only in-frame clonotypes and omits some of them. There are some 30,000 clones in the sample; approximately 90% occur only once, and roughly 24% lies in the top ten. Material for sequencing was peripheral blood. These receptors came from an elderly woman with active or convalescent COVID-19. Each CDR3 is given with its conserved first and last residue. The D gene is left open where the match is weak. Size values are once, few and many counts, or a class for expanded clones, and some rows have none.

v_call	clone_size	d_call	j_call	cdr3_nt	cdr3_aa
TRBV4-1	-	TRBD1	TRBJ2-3	TGCGCCAGCCGGGACAGGGCCGCAGATACGCAGTATTTT	CASRDRAADTQYF
TRBV5-1	-	-	TRBJ2-5	TGCGCCAGCAGCTTGGCTCCCCGAGAGACCCAGTACTTC	CASSLAPRETQYF
TRBV5-4	-	TRBD2	TRBJ2-3	TGTGCCAGCAGCTCCCCGAGACTAGCTGGCACAGATACGCAGTATTTT	CASSSPRLAGTDTQYF
TRBV5-4	-	-	TRBJ2-5	TGTGCCAGCAGCGGCAGTCTGGCGGGGGCCCAAGAGACCCAGTACTTC	CASSGSLAGAQETQYF
TRBV15	-	-	TRBJ1-5	TGTGCCACCAGCAAGGCGGCCCTCGCCAATCAGCCCCAGCATTTT	CATSKAALANQPQHF
TRBV7-9	-	-	TRBJ1-6	TGTGCCAGCAGCCCTACCCCCCTCCACTTT	CASSPTPLHF
TRBV6-5	-	-	TRBJ2-2	TGTGCCAGCACCCAGGTGCCCGGGGAGCTGTTTTTT	CASTQVPGELFF
TRBV10-2	-	-	TRBJ2-3	TGCGCCAGCAGTGATTTCAGCGCAGATACGCAGTATTTT	CASSDFSADTQYF
TRBV28	-	TRBD1	TRBJ1-1	TGTGCCAGCAATGAACCGGGACAGGGGATGTCGGAAGCTTTCTTT	CASNEPGQGMSEAFF
TRBV12-3/TRBV12-4	-	-	TRBJ1-3	TGTGCCTCCGAGGGGGAGGGAAACACCATATATTTT	CASEGEGNTIYF
TRBV12-5	-	TRBD1	TRBJ2-3	TGTGCTAGTGGCTATGGGGACAGAGGGGCAGATACGCAGTATTTT	CASGYGDRGADTQYF
TRBV24-1	-	-	TRBJ2-5	TGTGCCACCAGTGATCCAAGGCGGGGTAGAGAGACCCAGTACTTC	CATSDPRRGRETQYF
TRBV19	-	TRBD1	TRBJ2-7	TGTGCCAGTAGCGACAGGGCCTACGAGCAGTACTTC	CASSDRAYEQYF
TRBV5-4	-	-	TRBJ1-5	TGTGCCAGCAGCTTGGGCCCACGGGATAGCAATCAGCCCCAGCATTTT	CASSLGPRDSNQPQHF
TRBV10-2	-	TRBD1	TRBJ1-2	TGCGCCAGCAGGATGTCCCCCCGGGACAGGGGTAGTGGCTACACCTTC	CASRMSPRDRGSGYTF
TRBV5-1	-	-	TRBJ2-1	TGCGCCAGCAGCCCGGCGGATTGGTACAATGAGCAGTTCTTC	CASSPADWYNEQFF
TRBV9	-	-	TRBJ1-6	TGTGCCAGCAGCGTAGCTCTCCTAGATTCACCCCTCCACTTT	CASSVALLDSPLHF
TRBV3-1/TRBV3-2	once	-	TRBJ1-2	TGTGCCAGCAGCCAAGCTGGAACAGGTCCCTATGGCTACACCTTC	CASSQAGTGPYGYTF
TRBV27	-	TRBD1	TRBJ2-7	TGTGCCAGCAGTACCGGGACAGGAAAACACTACGAGCAGTACTTC	CASSTGTGKHYEQYF
TRBV5-1	-	TRBD1	TRBJ1-2	TGCGCCAGCAGCTTGGCCCGGGCAGGGGGCGTCGACTATGGCTACACCTTC	CASSLARAGGVDYGYTF
TRBV7-9	-	TRBD1	TRBJ1-2	TGTGCCAGCAGCTTAGGGCCCTCAGGGGGGAACTATGGCTACACCTTC	CASSLGPSGGNYGYTF
TRBV28	-	TRBD1	TRBJ1-2	TGTGCCAGCAGTTTAAGGACAGGGGTAAACTATGGCTACACCTTC	CASSLRTGVNYGYTF
TRBV7-2	-	-	TRBJ1-4	TGTGCCAGCAGCTTAGCGCGGGGGTTTGCGGAAAAACTGTTTTTT	CASSLARGFAEKLFF
TRBV4-1	-	TRBD1	TRBJ2-7	TGCGCCAGCAGCCAAGCCGGGACAGGGAATTACGAGCAGTACTTC	CASSQAGTGNYEQYF
TRBV6-1	-	-	TRBJ1-5	TGTGCCAGCAGTGAAGGGGGAGGGGGGAGCAATCAGCCCCAGCATTTT	CASSEGGGGSNQPQHF
TRBV5-1	-	TRBD2	TRBJ2-2	TGCGCCAGCAGCTTCGCGGGGGGGATCCACACCGGGGAGCTGTTTTTT	CASSFAGGIHTGELFF
TRBV4-1	-	TRBD2	TRBJ2-7	TGCGCCAGCAGCCAAGAAATGAGTCTAGTACTAGCGGGGAGTTACGAGCAGTACTTC	CASSQEMSLVLAGSYEQYF
TRBV5-1	once	TRBD1	TRBJ2-1	TGCGCCAGCAGATCTGGACAGGCACATATACTAAGCTCCTACAATGAGCAGTTCTTC	CASRSGQAHILSSYNEQFF
TRBV6-5	-	TRBD1	TRBJ1-2	TGTGCCAGCAGGGCCAGACAGGGGAACTATGGCTACACCTTC	CASRARQGNYGYTF
TRBV6-5	-	-	TRBJ1-3	TGTGCCAGCAGTCTTCCCGGGACAGGAAACACCATATATTTT	CASSLPGTGNTIYF
TRBV6-4	-	TRBD1	TRBJ1-6	TGTGCCAGCAGTCCCCTGACAGGGGGTAATTCACCCCTCCACTTT	CASSPLTGGNSPLHF
TRBV10-3	-	-	TRBJ2-1	TGTGCCATCAGGAACAGGGACAATGAGCAGTTCTTC	CAIRNRDNEQFF
TRBV9	once	TRBD2	TRBJ2-1	TGTGCCAGCAGCGTCGGGACTAACAATGAGCAGTTCTTC	CASSVGTNNEQFF
TRBV7-3	-	-	TRBJ2-3	TGTGCCAGCAGCTTACTTTCAGCAGATACGCAGTATTTT	CASSLLSADTQYF
TRBV3-1/TRBV3-2	-	TRBD1	TRBJ1-6	TGTGCCAGCAGCCAAGACGGACAGGGGGATTCACCCCTCCACTTT	CASSQDGQGDSPLHF
TRBV5-1	once	TRBD1	TRBJ1-6	TGCGCCAGCAGCACAGGGGGCGCGGAATATTCACCCCTCCACTTT	CASSTGGAEYSPLHF
TRBV30	few	-	TRBJ1-1	TGTGCCTGGAACGTACGGGACACTGAAGCTTTCTTT	CAWNVRDTEAFF
TRBV15	-	-	TRBJ1-5	TGTGCCACCAGCAGAGACGCCCAGGCAGGGGGCAATCAGCCCCAGCATTTT	CATSRDAQAGGNQPQHF
TRBV6-5	-	-	TRBJ1-6	TGTGCCAGCAGTTACGGGGGGGCACGGCCTTCACCCCTCCACTTT	CASSYGGARPSPLHF
TRBV7-2	-	TRBD2	TRBJ2-3	TGTGCCAGCAGCTTAGTAACGCTAGCGGGGGCCGTCACAGATACGCAGTATTTT	CASSLVTLAGAVTDTQYF